This T cell receptor (beta chain) was sequenced for a study of T cells in localized non-small cell lung cancer. Study results and caveats: Heterogeneity remains possible because sequencing was limited to only one tumor region. There were a median around 59 of the top 100 tumor clones appearing in adjacent lung. Uninvolved adjacent lung showed peak T cell clonality, exceeding tumor.

V dropped 1 base and J dropped 4; count of bases not matched to a gene: 4. The CDR3 has 14 amino acids. Germline CDR1 is SGHRS and CDR2 is YFSETQ. Assay: immunoSEQ multiplex PCR; the TCRdb copy retains only in-frame clones and omits some. Of 53,000 or so clones detected, 91% appear once; the ten largest clones hold about 20%. This clone was seen a single time. No antigen is known for it. The receptor was derived from a man aged 35 to 69 with stage I lung adenocarcinoma. V is TRBV5-1 and J is TRBJ1-2, with 7 positions matching TRBD1. The sequencing here drew on peripheral blood, taken before any cancer treatment. The CDR3 sequence is CASSLTGDSYGYTF. The CDR3 DNA follows: TGCGCCAGCAGCTTGACAGGGGACAGCTATGGCTACACCTTC. Full variable domain (missing parts from reference TRBV5-1 and TRBJ1-2): KAGVTQTPRYLIKTRGQQVTLSCSPISGHRSVSWYQQTPGQGLQFLFEYFSETQRNKGNFPGRFSGRQFSNSRSEMNVSTLELGDSALYLCASSLTGDSYGYTFGSGTRLTVV.